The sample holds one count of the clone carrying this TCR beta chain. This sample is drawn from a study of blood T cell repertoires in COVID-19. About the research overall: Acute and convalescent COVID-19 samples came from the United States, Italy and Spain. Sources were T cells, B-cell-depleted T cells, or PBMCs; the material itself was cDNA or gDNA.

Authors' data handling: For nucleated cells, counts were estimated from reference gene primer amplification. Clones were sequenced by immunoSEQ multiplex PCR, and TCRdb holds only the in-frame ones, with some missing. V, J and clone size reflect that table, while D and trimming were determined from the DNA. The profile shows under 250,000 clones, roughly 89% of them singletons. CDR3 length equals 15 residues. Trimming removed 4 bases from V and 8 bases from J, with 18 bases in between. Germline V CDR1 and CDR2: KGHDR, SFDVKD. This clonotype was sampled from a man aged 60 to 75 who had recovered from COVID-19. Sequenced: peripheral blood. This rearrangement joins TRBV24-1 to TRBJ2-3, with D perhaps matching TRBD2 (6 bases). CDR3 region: CATSDHGTPGGTQYF. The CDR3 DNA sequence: TGTGCCACCAGTGACCACGGGACCCCCGGGGGTACGCAGTATTTT.